A single sample is the source of the 24 T cell receptor beta chains below, sequenced in a study of cytomegalovirus exposure and HLA in healthy donors (dated 2017 in TCRdb). The protocol used for the library was the immunoSEQ multiplex PCR assay. For the multiplex PCR, a mixture combining 60 forward primers for TCR Vbeta segments and 13 reverse primers for TCR Jbeta segments was used. TCRdb retrieved this table from immuneACCESS and kept in-frame rearrangements only. Not all clones are present; in checked studies, unresolved V genes account for under half, and no reason is known for the remainder. The sample records roughly 130,000 clones, over 70% of which are singletons. The ten largest make up more than 0.95% of the sample. What was sequenced was PBMCs. The source of these receptors is a man between 18 and 29 years old in good health and CMV-seronegative.

V and J are TRBV7-2 and TRBJ2-7; tentatively, D is TRBD2 (5 bases). Germline loops: CDR1 SGHTA, CDR2 FQGNSA. The germline V and J ends were trimmed by 0 bases and 0 bases, with 9 bases remaining between them. There are 15 residues in the CDR3. The CDR3 is CASSLAPRVSYEQYF. The CDR3 nucleotides read TGTGCCAGCAGCTTAGCGCCGAGGGTCTCCTACGAGCAGTACTTC.

The chain combines TRBV7-2 with TRBJ1-5; weak D call: TRBD1 (6 bases). The CDR3 is 15 amino acids. V lost 5 bases and J 7 bases, leaving 18 bases between the germline ends. The V gene's germline CDR1 is SGHTA and CDR2 FQGNSA. DNA for the CDR3: TGTGCCAGCAGCCAAAACTCAGGGGCTGGCCAGCCCCAGCATTTT. This codes for CASSQNSGAGQPQHF.

The chain carries TRBV6-1 and TRBJ2-2; 7 bases are a match to TRBD1. CDR1 and CDR2 (germline): MNHNS, SASEGT. V gave up 4 bases and J gave up 3 bases; unmatched junction bases: 2. The CDR3 is 14 amino acids. CDR3 bases: TGTGCCAGCAGTGGGCAGGGGGACACCGGGGAGCTGTTTTTT. It specifies CASSGQGDTGELFF.

CDR3 loop: CASRPAGNYGYTF. The CDR3 coding sequence is TGCGCCAGCCGCCCCGCGGGGAACTATGGCTACACCTTC. The rearrangement uses TRBV5-1 and TRBJ1-2; unclear D gene. Trimming cost V 7 bases and J 2 bases, with 12 bases left between them. Germline assignment: CDR1 SGHRS and CDR2 YFSETQ. The CDR3 totals 13 residues.

The V gene is TRBV6-1, the J gene TRBJ2-2; tentatively, D is TRBD1 (6 bases). CDR1 and CDR2 (germline): MNHNS, SASEGT. This CDR3 region has 14 residues. V shed 4 bases and J shed 11 bases, with 17 bases lying between them. In DNA, the CDR3 is TGTGCCAGCAGTGCAGGTCCGGGACACAAAGAGCTGTTTTTT. This encodes CASSAGPGHKELFF.

This chain links TRBV6-6 with TRBJ1-2; 9 nucleotides align to TRBD1. This CDR3 is 14 amino acids long. Trimming at V came to 5 bases and at J to 2 bases, leaving 3 bases not matched to a gene. The germline CDR1 and CDR2 sequences are MNHNY and SVGAGI (reference sequence). The CDR3 DNA follows: TGTGCCAGCAGTACAGGGACAGGGAACTATGGCTACACCTTC. Amino acid sequence: CASSTGTGNYGYTF.

CDR3 DNA: TGCGCCAGCAGCCGGGACTCGGGACAGCCTTTTTCTAGCACAGATACGCAGTATTTT. It encodes CASSRDSGQPFSSTDTQYF. V and J are TRBV4-3 and TRBJ2-3; a weak D match, TRBD1 (7 bases). The CDR3 has 19 amino acids. V was clipped by 4 bases and J by 0 bases, with 23 bases between them. In germline, CDR1 is LGHNA, CDR2 YSLEER.

The V gene is TRBV27, the J gene TRBJ2-1; 7 nucleotides line up with TRBD1. The junction had 8 bases not matched to a gene; V was cut back by 7 bases and J by 2 bases. This CDR3 has 15 residues. The germline V gene encodes CDR1 MNHEY and CDR2 SMNVEV (reference sequence). The chain's CDR3 is CASNRDRETYNEQFF. CDR3 bases: TGTGCCAGCAACCGAGACAGGGAAACCTACAATGAGCAGTTCTTC.

The V and J genes are TRBV15 and TRBJ1-1; perhaps TRBD1 as D (6 bases). V was pared by 0 bases and J by 6 bases, with 11 bases between. This CDR3 contains 14 residues. The germline CDR1 and CDR2 sequences are LNHNV and YYDKDF (reference sequence). CDR3 loop: CATSRDSGAAEAFF. CDR3 nucleotide sequence: TGTGCCACCAGCAGAGATTCAGGGGCTGCTGAAGCTTTCTTT.

The CDR3 here is CASSLEWSGNTGELFF. The CDR3 DNA reads as TGTGCCAGCAGCTTAGAATGGTCAGGGAACACCGGGGAGCTGTTTTTT. The rearrangement uses TRBV7-6 and TRBJ2-2; no clear D gene. Germline assignment: CDR1 SGHVS and CDR2 FNYEAQ. The CDR3 runs 16 residues. The germline V and J ends were trimmed by 1 base and 1 base, with 10 bases remaining between them.

This clone was recorded only once. The chain uses TRBV5-1 and TRBJ2-7; 10 positions agree with TRBD1. Germline V CDR1 and CDR2: SGHRS, YFSETQ. The CDR3 contains 15 residues. The V and J ends lost 3 bases and 1 base, in that order; junction bases with no gene match: 4. CDR3 bases: TGCGCCAGCAGCTCGAGGGGACAGGGGTCCTACGAGCAGTACTTC. Translating gives CASSSRGQGSYEQYF.

The rearrangement uses TRBV2 and TRBJ2-2; the D gene is possibly TRBD1 (5 bases). The V gene lost 3 bases and the J gene lost 6 bases, with 17 bases spanning the gap. Germline V gives CDR1 SNHLY, CDR2 FYNNEI. This CDR3 is 16 amino acids long. CDR3 DNA: TGTGCCAGCAGTGAGGGGCCCATTAGGTACGCCGGGGAGCTGTTTTTT. Protein: CASSEGPIRYAGELFF. Complete variable domain (other parts from reference TRBV2 and TRBJ2-2): EPEVTQTPSHQVTQMGQEVILRCVPISNHLYFYWYRQILGQKVEFLVSFYNNEISEKSEIFDDQFSVERPDGSNFTLKIRSTKLEDSAMYFCASSEGPIRYAGELFFGEGSRLTVL.

V is TRBV27 and J is TRBJ2-6; 10 bases map to TRBD1. Germline CDR1 reads MNHEY; CDR2 reads SMNVEV (reference sequence). Germline trimming cut 4 bases from V and 3 bases from J; bases unmatched to any gene: 9. This CDR3 has 18 residues. The CDR3 DNA sequence: TGTGCCAGCAGTTCCCCCGGACAGGGGGATTATGGGGCCAACGTCCTGACTTTC. Translated, it gives CASSSPGQGDYGANVLTF.

The CDR3 reads CASSGRGAGNTIYF. CDR3 DNA: TGTGCCAGCAGTGGACGAGGTGCCGGAAACACCATATATTTT. The chain uses TRBV2 and TRBJ1-3; D not certain. V gave up 4 bases and J gave up 4 bases, with 11 bases separating them. Germline V CDR1 and CDR2: SNHLY, FYNNEI. This CDR3 region has 14 residues.

This rearrangement joins TRBV7-2 to TRBJ1-5; 7 nucleotides line up with TRBD1. Trimming removed 5 bases from V and 2 bases from J; junction bases left unmatched: 3. The CDR3 has 14 residues. The germline gives CDR1 SGHTA, CDR2 FQGNSA. CDR3 coding DNA: TGTGCCAGCAGCCCTACAGGGGGCAATCAGCCCCAGCATTTT. Its protein product is CASSPTGGNQPQHF.

In its sample, this clone was seen once. The chain has TRBV6-6 and TRBJ2-3, with 9 bases fitting TRBD2. CDR1 and CDR2 (germline): MNHNY, SVGAGI (reference sequence). CDR3 length: 16 amino acids. V lost 0 bases to trimming and J lost 5 bases; unmatched junction nucleotides: 6. Here the CDR3 reads CASSYSAGLARDTQYF. The CDR3 DNA follows: TGTGCCAGCAGTTACTCGGCGGGACTAGCTAGAGATACGCAGTATTTT.

The chain couples TRBV27 to TRBJ1-2; TRBD1 is a possible D gene (5 bases). Trimming pared 3 bases from V and 3 bases from J, leaving 8 bases between. This CDR3 has 13 amino acids. Looked up from germline, CDR1 is MNHEY and CDR2 is SMNVEV (reference sequence). The CDR3 here is CASSLGLHYGYTF. In DNA, the CDR3 is TGTGCCAGCAGTTTGGGACTCCACTATGGCTACACCTTC.

The chain employs TRBV9 and TRBJ2-1; possible D gene TRBD1, 6 bases. Germline assignment: CDR1 SGDLS and CDR2 YYNGEE. V lost 0 bases to trimming and J lost 5 bases, with 15 bases between them. This CDR3 comprises 16 residues. The CDR3 nucleotides read TGTGCCAGCAGCGTAGAGGGACACGGGGCCGACAATGAGCAGTTCTTC. Translating gives CASSVEGHGADNEQFF.

The chain combines TRBV9 with TRBJ1-1; TRBD1 is a possible D gene (5 bases). V lost 2 bases and J 5 bases, leaving 10 bases between the germline ends. The CDR3 contains 13 residues. Per germline, CDR1 SGDLS and CDR2 YYNGEE. The CDR3 nucleotides are TGTGCCAGCAGCGTCAGGGAAGGAACTGAAGCTTTCTTT. This translates into CASSVREGTEAFF.

The chain combines TRBV12-5 with TRBJ1-5; D perhaps matches TRBD1 (5 bases). CDR1 and CDR2 from the germline V gene are LGHNT and FRNRAP. V was shortened by 3 bases and J by 1 base, with 10 bases between the two germline ends. CDR3 length equals 15 residues. The CDR3 nucleotides read TGTGCTAGTGGTTTCCTGGGGCCAAGCAATCAGCCCCAGCATTTT. Amino acid sequence: CASGFLGPSNQPQHF. Full variable domain (missing parts from reference TRBV12-5 and TRBJ1-5): DARVTQTPRHKVTEMGQEVTMRCQPILGHNTVFWYRQTMMQGLELLAYFRNRAPLDDSGMPKDRFSAEMPDATLATLKIQPSEPRDSAVYFCASGFLGPSNQPQHFGDGTRLSIL.

The CDR3 region has the DNA TGTGCCAGCATGGCGGGGGGGGATGGGGAGACCCAGTACTTC. Protein: CASMAGGDGETQYF. The chain couples TRBV2 to TRBJ2-5; 9 nucleotides line up with TRBD2. With 7 bases clipped from V and 5 bases from J, the junction kept 8 bases outside the gene matches. Germline CDR1 and CDR2: SNHLY and FYNNEI. The CDR3 sequence is 14 residues long.

This rearrangement joins TRBV6-5 to TRBJ1-2, with 8 bases aligning to TRBD1. Germline V lookup: CDR1 MNHEY, CDR2 SVGAGI. The CDR3 is made up of 15 amino acids. J lost 2 bases, V lost 7 bases, and 9 bases had no gene match. CDR3 residues: CASNLRQGLNYGYTF. In DNA form, the CDR3 reads TGTGCCAGCAACCTACGACAGGGGTTAAACTATGGCTACACCTTC.

The rearrangement links TRBV6-1 to TRBJ2-5; weak D call: TRBD2 (5 bases). This CDR3 is 15 amino acids long. Trimming took 6 bases from V and 4 from J, leaving 18 bases between them. Germline V CDR1 and CDR2: MNHNS, SASEGT. The CDR3 DNA sequence: TGTGCCAGCAGGACCCCGGGGAGCGCGGGAGAGACCCAGTACTTC. Its translation is CASRTPGSAGETQYF.

Worth noting for this clone: The same CDR3 also results from other DNA sequences found in this sample. The chain joins TRBV7-9 to TRBJ2-2; 7 nucleotides align to TRBD2. Germline CDR1 reads SEHNR; CDR2 reads FQNEAQ (reference sequence). The V gene end was trimmed by 3 bases and the J gene end by 5 bases; junction bases not matched to a gene: 0. CDR3 length: 13 amino acids. CDR3 bases: TGTGCCAGCAGCTTGGGGGGGACCGGGGAGCTGTTTTTT. Its protein product is CASSLGGTGELFF. Filled out from reference TRBV7-9 and TRBJ2-2, the complete variable domain reads DTGVSQNPRHKITKRGQNVTFRCDPISEHNRLYWYRQTLGQGPEFLTYFQNEAQLEKSRLLSDRFSAERPKGSFSTLEIQRTEQGDSAMYLCASSLGGTGELFFGEGSRLTVL.